A single sample is the source of the 25 T cell receptor beta chains below, sequenced in a study of long-term antiretroviral therapy in people with HIV. The assay, immunoSEQ v3.0, was run at survey level. Profiled with immunoSEQ multiplex PCR; TCRdb holds only in-frame clones, not every one. The data show approximately 15,000 clones, 80% seen once. The specimen comprised unsorted PBMCs, sampled 0.1 years before starting antiretroviral therapy. These receptors were obtained from a young man with HIV.

The chain couples TRBV5-5 to TRBJ2-1; tentative D call: TRBD2 (5 bases). CDR3 size: 12 residues. V was shortened by 8 bases and J by 8 bases, with 14 bases between the two germline ends. In germline, CDR1 is SGHKS, CDR2 YYEKEE (reference sequence). CDR3 sequence (DNA): TGTGCCAGAAGCGCCGAGGGAGATGAGCAGTTCTTC. It is translated as CARSAEGDEQFF.

This chain connects TRBV5-6 to TRBJ1-2; D gene uncertain. Trimming removed 4 bases from V and 5 bases from J, with 15 bases in between. CDR3 length equals 14 residues. The germline gives CDR1 SGHDT, CDR2 YYEEEE. CDR3 protein: CASSLPDAGYGYTF. DNA of the CDR3: TGTGCCAGCAGCCTCCCGGACGCTGGATATGGCTACACCTTC. The full variable domain, completed using reference TRBV5-6 and TRBJ1-2, is DAGVTQSPTHLIKTRGQQVTLRCSPKSGHDTVSWYQQALGQGPQFIFQYYEEEERQRGNFPDRFSGHQFPNYSSELNVNALLLGDSALYLCASSLPDAGYGYTFGSGTRLTVV.

The chain has TRBV9 and TRBJ1-2, with a possible D match to TRBD1 (5 bases). This CDR3 is 14 amino acids long. Trimming left V 4 bases short and J 4 bases short, with 14 bases between. The germline gives CDR1 SGDLS, CDR2 YYNGEE. CDR3 coding DNA: TGTGCCAGCAGCTCCCAGGGCCCTACCTATGGCTACACCTTC. Its translation is CASSSQGPTYGYTF. Using reference TRBV9 and TRBJ1-2 for the parts outside the CDR3, the full variable domain is DSGVTQTPKHLITATGQRVTLRCSPRSGDLSVYWYQQSLDQGLQFLIQYYNGEERAKGNILERFSAQQFPDLHSELNLSSLELGDSALYFCASSSQGPTYGYTFGSGTRLTVV.

The rearrangement uses TRBV7-2 and TRBJ2-7; the D gene is possibly TRBD1 (5 bases). This CDR3 has 13 amino acids. Between the trimmed V and J ends, which lost 1 base and 7 bases, there was a span of 11 bases. Germline assignment: CDR1 SGHTA and CDR2 FQGNSA. In DNA, the CDR3 is TGTGCCAGCAGCTTAGGCAGGGTGGGAGAGCAGTACTTC. Translating it yields CASSLGRVGEQYF. Full variable domain (outside the CDR3, taken from reference TRBV7-2 and TRBJ2-7): GAGVSQSPSNKVTEKGKDVELRCDPISGHTALYWYRQSLGQGLEFLIYFQGNSAPDKSGLPSDRFSAERTGGSVSTLTIQRTQQEDSAVYLCASSLGRVGEQYFGPGTRLTVT.

The rearrangement joins TRBV4-3 to TRBJ1-2; D may be TRBD1 (5 bases). V shed 9 bases and J shed 6 bases, with 20 bases lying between them. The length of the CDR3 is 14 residues. CDR1 is LGHNA, CDR2 YSLEER, per germline. CDR3 sequence reads: CARKAQRTRDGYTF. As DNA, the CDR3 is TGCGCCAGGAAAGCCCAGCGCACCAGGGATGGCTACACCTTC.

The chain employs TRBV27 and TRBJ1-1; D gene uncertain. Trimming left V 3 bases short and J 4 bases short, with 6 bases between. The CDR3 runs 12 residues. In germline, CDR1 is MNHEY, CDR2 SMNVEV (reference sequence). The CDR3 bases are TGTGCCAGCAGTTTTTTTGGCACTGAAGCTTTCTTT. It is translated as CASSFFGTEAFF.

V is TRBV4-2 and J is TRBJ2-1; 13 positions agree with TRBD2. The junction had 8 bases not matched to a gene; V was cut back by 1 base and J by 8 bases. The CDR3 spans 17 residues. Per germline, CDR1 LGHNA and CDR2 YNFKEQ. CDR3 DNA sequence: TGTGCCAGCAGCCAAGCAAGTCGGACTAGCGGGAGCCATGAGCAGTTCTTC. This codes for CASSQASRTSGSHEQFF.

This chain uses TRBV5-1 with TRBJ2-5; perhaps TRBD2 as D (7 bases). Germline CDR1 is SGHRS and CDR2 is YFSETQ. CDR3 length equals 15 residues. The V end was cut by 1 base, the J end by 5 bases, with 15 bases between. The DNA of the CDR3 is TGCGCCAGCAGCTTGAGGGGGGGCTCGGGGGAGACCCAGTACTTC. Translated: CASSLRGGSGETQYF.

This clone was seen a few times. The DNA of the CDR3 is TGTGCCAGCAGTTTATGGGGGGTTTACTATGGCTACACCTTC. This sequence encodes CASSLWGVYYGYTF. The rearrangement uses TRBV28 and TRBJ1-2, with a weak D call TRBD1 (5 bases). Germline CDR1 reads MDHEN; CDR2 reads SYDVKM. V lost 0 bases and J 3 bases, leaving 8 bases between the germline ends. This CDR3 region has 14 residues.

The chain has TRBV9 and TRBJ1-5; the D is unclear. Trimming took off 1 base at V and 0 bases at J, with 8 bases between the two ends. Per germline, CDR1 SGDLS and CDR2 YYNGEE. The CDR3 runs 15 residues. CDR3 DNA: TGTGCCAGCAGCGTATACCCGAGTAGCAATCAGCCCCAGCATTTT. This encodes CASSVYPSSNQPQHF. Combining the CDR3 with reference TRBV9 and TRBJ1-5 gives the whole variable domain DSGVTQTPKHLITATGQRVTLRCSPRSGDLSVYWYQQSLDQGLQFLIQYYNGEERAKGNILERFSAQQFPDLHSELNLSSLELGDSALYFCASSVYPSSNQPQHFGDGTRLSIL.

The chain has TRBV5-1 and TRBJ1-4, with a weak D call TRBD1 (5 bases). This CDR3 spans 16 amino acids. The V and J ends lost 3 bases and 5 bases respectively, with 17 bases between them. Germline V lookup: CDR1 SGHRS, CDR2 YFSETQ. CDR3 sequence: CASSSPGGAMNEKLFF. The CDR3 nucleotides are TGCGCCAGCAGCTCCCCCGGCGGGGCGATGAATGAAAAACTGTTTTTT.

This chain connects TRBV11-3 to TRBJ1-5; 7 nucleotides line up with TRBD1. The CDR3 sequence is 17 residues long. Germline trimming cut 3 bases from V and 7 bases from J; bases unmatched to any gene: 15. CDR1 and CDR2 (germline): SGHNT, YENEEA. CDR3 protein: CASSLADGGGLQQPQHF. For the CDR3, the DNA is TGTGCCAGCAGCTTGGCGGATGGAGGGGGCCTACAGCAGCCCCAGCATTTT.

This chain joins TRBV27 and TRBJ2-5; a possible D gene is TRBD2 (5 bases). Germline-derived CDR1 and CDR2 are MNHEY and SMNVEV (reference sequence). Trimming cost V 5 bases and J 5 bases, with 18 bases left between them. This CDR3 has 15 amino acids. The CDR3 spells CASSLTLSTTETQYF. CDR3 nucleotides: TGTGCCAGCAGTCTCACCCTCTCGACTACGGAGACCCAGTACTTC.

This rearrangement joins TRBV25-1 to TRBJ2-5, with D tentatively TRBD1 or TRBD2 (6 bases each). This CDR3 contains 14 residues. V gave up 4 bases and J gave up 7 bases, with 16 bases separating them. Per germline, CDR1 MGHDK and CDR2 SYGVNS. The CDR3 sequence is CASSVGGDLGTQYF. CDR3 DNA sequence: TGTGCCAGCAGTGTCGGGGGCGACCTTGGGACCCAGTACTTC.

This clone has only a few counts. The chain recombines TRBV6-4 with TRBJ2-3; D unclear. Germline loops: CDR1 MRHNA, CDR2 SNTAGT. This CDR3 region has 14 residues. V was clipped by 3 bases and J by 2 bases, with 9 bases between them. In DNA, the CDR3 is TGTGCCAGCAGTGAGTCGGCACTCACAGATACGCAGTATTTT. It encodes CASSESALTDTQYF.

This clone was counted between two and nine times. This chain joins TRBV5-1 and TRBJ1-2; a possible D gene is TRBD1 (6 bases). The germline V gene encodes CDR1 SGHRS and CDR2 YFSETQ. This CDR3 has 11 amino acids. V dropped 3 bases and J dropped 8 bases, with 8 bases sitting between them. Here the CDR3 reads CASSSTGGYTF. CDR3 in DNA: TGCGCCAGCAGCTCGACAGGCGGCTACACCTTC.

This chain links TRBV10-3 with TRBJ1-2; D gene ambiguous. The CDR3 is made up of 15 amino acids. V was shortened by 6 bases and J by 4 bases, with 18 bases between the two germline ends. The germline V gene encodes CDR1 ENHRY and CDR2 SYGVKD. The CDR3 DNA reads TGTGCCATCAGCCCACCCCCGCAGCCGGGCTATGGCTACACCTTC. Translating gives CAISPPPQPGYGYTF.

The rearrangement links TRBV2 to TRBJ2-7, with D possibly TRBD2 on 5 matching bases. Trimming removed 1 base from V and 5 bases from J, with 6 bases in between. CDR3 length: 12 amino acids. Germline V gene sequence: CDR1 SNHLY, CDR2 FYNNEI. The CDR3 loop reads CASSEGADEQYF. In DNA, the CDR3 is TGTGCCAGCAGTGAAGGAGCGGACGAGCAGTACTTC.

This chain connects TRBV11-1 to TRBJ1-1; no firm D call. Looked up from germline, CDR1 is SGHAT and CDR2 is FQDESV (reference sequence). This CDR3 spans 14 amino acids. Trimming cost V 5 bases and J 2 bases, with 12 bases left between them. In DNA form, the CDR3 reads TGTGCCAGCAGCAGCAGCGCGTACAACACTGAAGCTTTCTTT. This encodes CASSSSAYNTEAFF.

The rearrangement links TRBV7-9 to TRBJ1-2, with D perhaps matching TRBD1 (5 bases). The V end was cut by 5 bases, the J end by 0 bases, with 10 bases between. The CDR3 runs to 14 residues. Germline CDR1 is SEHNR and CDR2 is FQNEAQ (reference sequence). The CDR3 sequence is CASSPPGSNYGYTF. In DNA form, the CDR3 reads TGTGCCAGCAGCCCACCAGGGTCTAACTATGGCTACACCTTC.

The rearrangement links TRBV5-6 to TRBJ2-7; D gene uncertain. This CDR3 is 13 amino acids long. Germline CDR1 is SGHDT and CDR2 is YYEEEE. V lost 4 bases, J lost 3 bases, and 11 bases lay in between. CDR3 amino acids: CASSPTPVYEQYF. The CDR3 DNA reads TGTGCCAGCAGCCCCACTCCCGTCTACGAGCAGTACTTC.

A few counts support this clone. The V and J genes are TRBV7-9 and TRBJ1-2; D not certain. With 0 bases removed from V and 0 bases from J, the gap between germline ends came to 8 bases. Per germline, CDR1 SEHNR and CDR2 FQNEAQ (reference sequence). The CDR3 sequence is 15 residues long. The CDR3 DNA reads as TGTGCCAGCAGCTTAGCAGGCAGAGCTAACTATGGCTACACCTTC. This gives the protein CASSLAGRANYGYTF.

The chain has TRBV11-3 and TRBJ2-2, with 10 bases lining up with TRBD2. The germline V gene encodes CDR1 SGHNT and CDR2 YENEEA. The J segment lost 1 base and the V segment lost 1 base, leaving 6 bases of the junction unmatched. There are 18 residues in the CDR3. CDR3 nucleotide sequence: TGTGCCAGCAGCTTAGCGCCATGGACTAGCGGGAACACCGGGGAGCTGTTTTTT. This gives the protein CASSLAPWTSGNTGELFF. The variable domain in full, completed from reference TRBV11-3 and TRBJ2-2, reads EAGVVQSPRYKIIEKKQPVAFWCNPISGHNTLYWYLQNLGQGPELLIRYENEEAVDDSQLPKDRFSAERLKGVDSTLKIQPAELGDSAVYLCASSLAPWTSGNTGELFFGEGSRLTVL.

The V call is TRBV7-9, the J call TRBJ2-2; D is undetermined. The CDR3 covers 15 residues. Germline-derived CDR1 and CDR2 are SEHNR and FQNEAQ (reference sequence). V lost 7 bases and J lost 3, with 15 bases in between. This CDR3 reads CASILIPLDTGELFF. For the CDR3, the DNA is TGTGCCAGCATCCTCATACCCTTAGACACCGGGGAGCTGTTTTTT.

The V and J genes are TRBV6-1 and TRBJ1-2, with 7 bases fitting TRBD1. CDR1 is MNHNS and CDR2 is SASEGT in the germline V gene. The J segment lost 4 bases and the V segment lost 10 bases, leaving 15 bases of the junction unmatched. This CDR3 comprises 15 residues. The CDR3 nucleotides read TGTGCCACCTTCAGGGGGGGGGCGACTAGCTATGGCTACACCTTC. This gives the protein CATFRGGATSYGYTF.